What follows are 25 T cell receptor beta chains derived from one specimen sequenced in a study of T cell responses to AZD1222 COVID-19 vaccine. TCRdb's copy holds only in-frame clones and misses some; the assay was immunoSEQ multiplex PCR. The sample carries over 110,000 clones, almost 90% recorded once. This specimen consisted of peripheral blood, obtained 28 days after the second AZD1222 dose. These TCRs come from an adult who received the AZD1222 COVID-19 vaccine.

The chain recombines TRBV6-6 with TRBJ2-7, with 12 bases aligning to TRBD2. V was clipped by 0 bases and J by 5 bases; unmatched bases: 2. CDR3 length: 15 residues. The germline V gene encodes CDR1 MNHNY and CDR2 SVGAGI (reference sequence). CDR3 sequence (DNA): TGTGCCAGCAGTTACTCGACTAGCGGGGGAAACGAGCAGTACGTC. Amino acid sequence: CASSYSTSGGNEQYV.

The genes are TRBV3-1 (or the pseudogene TRBV3-2) and TRBJ1-6; D gene ambiguous. The germline V gene encodes CDR1 LGHDT and CDR2 YNNKEL (reference sequence). V lost 1 base to trimming and J lost 0 bases, with 10 bases between them. This CDR3 is built from 17 residues. The CDR3 sequence: CASSQGIGSSYNSPLHF. CDR3 nucleotide sequence: TGTGCCAGCAGCCAAGGCATCGGGAGCTCCTATAATTCACCCCTCCACTTT.

This clone was counted once. V and J are TRBV9 and TRBJ2-3; TRBD1 might be the D (5 bases). CDR1 is SGDLS and CDR2 is YYNGEE in the germline V gene. This CDR3 has 14 residues. V was pared by 5 bases and J by 4 bases, with 14 bases between. The DNA for the CDR3 is TGTGCCAGCAGTGATCAGGGTTTGTCAGATACGCAGTATTTT. It is translated as CASSDQGLSDTQYF.

The CDR3 DNA reads TGTGCCACCCGAAACAGGGAGGTGACTGAAGCTTTCTTT. Encoded protein: CATRNREVTEAFF. V and J are TRBV2 and TRBJ1-1; TRBD1 might be the D (6 bases). Looked up from germline, CDR1 is SNHLY and CDR2 is FYNNEI. CDR3 size: 13 residues. The V and J ends lost 10 bases and 5 bases respectively, with 17 bases between them. The variable domain in full, completed from reference TRBV2 and TRBJ1-1, reads EPEVTQTPSHQVTQMGQEVILRCVPISNHLYFYWYRQILGQKVEFLVSFYNNEISEKSEIFDDQFSVERPDGSNFTLKIRSTKLEDSAMYFCATRNREVTEAFFGQGTRLTVV.

V is TRBV3-1 (or the pseudogene TRBV3-2) and J is TRBJ2-1; 12 bases fit TRBD2. Per germline, CDR1 LGHDT and CDR2 YNNKEL (reference sequence). Trimming took 0 bases from V and 5 from J; bases not matched to a gene: 5. The CDR3 extends over 17 amino acids. The CDR3 DNA follows: TGTGCCAGCAGCCAAGATGGACTAGCGGGGACTAACAATGAGCAGTTCTTC. This gives the protein CASSQDGLAGTNNEQFF.

This clone is termed medium-sized (0.01 to 0.1%). The chain combines TRBV11-2 with TRBJ1-1; D ambiguous. In germline, CDR1 is SGHAT, CDR2 FQNNGV. V was clipped by 2 bases and J by 0 bases, with 13 bases between them. CDR3 size: 16 residues. This CDR3 reads CASSLTRRLMNTEAFF. CDR3 in DNA: TGTGCCAGCAGCTTAACTCGACGGCTCATGAACACTGAAGCTTTCTTT.

This chain links TRBV5-4 with TRBJ1-2; the D is unclear. Germline V gives CDR1 SGHNT, CDR2 YYREEE (reference sequence). V was clipped by 3 bases and J by 4 bases, with 19 bases between them. The CDR3 runs to 16 residues. The CDR3 is CASSSGGGSRSYGYTF. CDR3 DNA sequence: TGTGCCAGCAGCTCGGGTGGCGGGAGCCGATCCTATGGCTACACCTTC.

This rearrangement joins TRBV3-1 (or the pseudogene TRBV3-2) to TRBJ2-1, with TRBD2 matching over 9 bases. Trimming at V came to 5 bases and at J to 5 bases, leaving 10 bases not matched to a gene. Germline-derived CDR1 and CDR2 are LGHDT and YNNKEL (reference sequence). The CDR3 has 16 amino acids. The DNA of the CDR3 is TGTGCCAGCAGCGTAAAGGCGGGGGGGGCCGACAATGAGCAGTTCTTC. Translating it yields CASSVKAGGADNEQFF.

The chain has TRBV27 and TRBJ2-7; D unclear. The ends were cut back, 5 bases at V and 2 bases at J, with 13 bases in the middle. Germline CDR1 and CDR2: MNHEY and SMNVEV (reference sequence). The CDR3 length is 14 residues. The CDR3, as DNA: TGTGCCAGCAGTCCCTTATACCTGCCCTACGAGCAGTACTTC. It is translated as CASSPLYLPYEQYF.

The chain couples TRBV18 to TRBJ2-6, with TRBD2 as a possible D gene (5 bases). Trimming cost V 4 bases and J 0 bases, with 16 bases left between them. CDR3 length: 18 residues. In germline, CDR1 is KGHSH, CDR2 LQKENI. The CDR3 reads CASSRTEASSSGANVLTF. CDR3 in DNA: TGTGCCAGCTCACGCACGGAGGCTTCGAGCTCTGGGGCCAACGTCCTGACTTTC.

The chain employs TRBV9 and TRBJ2-2; the match to TRBD2 covers 11 bases. The CDR3 totals 16 residues. The germline CDR1 and CDR2 sequences are SGDLS and YYNGEE. After removal of 4 bases from V and 4 bases from J, the junction contained 6 bases not matched to a gene. The CDR3 is CASSPFLAGGTGELFF. CDR3 coding DNA: TGTGCCAGCAGCCCCTTCCTAGCGGGGGGCACCGGGGAGCTGTTTTTT.

The chain has TRBV28 and TRBJ2-2, with D hard to call. The germline gives CDR1 MDHEN, CDR2 SYDVKM. The V end was cut by 5 bases, the J end by 3 bases, with 13 bases between. The CDR3 is made up of 15 amino acids. CDR3 protein: CASSPPGRYTGELFF. Written as DNA, the CDR3 is TGTGCCAGCAGTCCTCCGGGCAGGTACACCGGGGAGCTGTTTTTT.

The sample holds one count of this clone. The chain couples TRBV5-4 to TRBJ2-3; D might be TRBD1 or TRBD2, each matching 5 bases. V was trimmed by 4 bases and J by 1 base, leaving 10 bases between them. The CDR3 extends over 14 amino acids. Per germline, CDR1 SGHNT and CDR2 YYREEE (reference sequence). The CDR3 loop reads CASSKEGRTDTQYF. CDR3 DNA sequence: TGTGCCAGCAGCAAAGAGGGACGCACAGATACGCAGTATTTT.

V and J are TRBV24-1 and TRBJ2-3; D remains unclear. The CDR3 sequence is 16 residues long. From germline, CDR1 is KGHDR and CDR2 SFDVKD. The V gene lost 4 bases and the J gene lost 6 bases, with 19 bases spanning the gap. CDR3 sequence: CATSESFAGYGDTQYF. In nucleotides, the CDR3 is TGTGCCACCAGTGAGAGTTTTGCTGGTTACGGGGATACGCAGTATTTT.

The V call is TRBV30, the J call TRBJ2-5; 7 nucleotides agree with TRBD2. Trimming at V came to 2 bases and at J to 7 bases, leaving 10 bases not matched to a gene. Germline values: CDR1 GTSNPN, CDR2 SVGIG (reference sequence). This CDR3 spans 14 amino acids. CDR3 nucleotides: TGTGCCTGGAGTTTTAGCGGGCCAATTTTGACCCAGTACTTC. It yields the protein CAWSFSGPILTQYF.

This chain uses TRBV7-3 with TRBJ2-1, with 11 nucleotides matching TRBD2. Germline V lookup: CDR1 SGHTA, CDR2 FQGTGA. Trimming took 2 bases from V and 7 from J; bases not matched to a gene: 4. The CDR3 has 15 amino acids. The CDR3 here is CASSLGASGGNEQFF. For the CDR3, the DNA is TGTGCCAGCAGCTTAGGGGCTAGCGGGGGGAATGAGCAGTTCTTC.

The chain recombines TRBV11-2 with TRBJ1-2; D unresolved. Between the trimmed V and J ends, which lost 3 bases and 4 bases, there was a span of 9 bases. The length of the CDR3 is 13 residues. CDR1 is SGHAT and CDR2 is FQNNGV in the germline V gene. The CDR3 here is CASSLGDTYGYTF. In nucleotides, the CDR3 is TGTGCCAGCAGCTTGGGTGATACCTATGGCTACACCTTC.

The chain links TRBV30 to TRBJ1-3; D is uncertain. The V gene lost 2 bases and the J gene lost 4 bases, with 15 bases spanning the gap. Germline-derived CDR1 and CDR2 are GTSNPN and SVGIG (reference sequence). This CDR3 is 15 amino acids long. For the CDR3, the DNA is TGTGCCTGGAGTAAGACCGGGGTGCCGGGAAACACCATATATTTT. It encodes CAWSKTGVPGNTIYF.

The chain couples TRBV5-1 to TRBJ1-1; D not resolved. V lost 0 bases to trimming and J lost 2 bases, with 8 bases between them. This CDR3 region has 14 residues. The germline gives CDR1 SGHRS, CDR2 YFSETQ. The CDR3 spells CASSLEWANTEAFF. The CDR3 bases are TGCGCCAGCAGCTTGGAATGGGCCAACACTGAAGCTTTCTTT.

This rearrangement joins TRBV30 to TRBJ1-1; 7 bases fit TRBD1. J lost 7 bases, V lost 3 bases, and 5 bases had no gene match. The germline CDR1 and CDR2 sequences are GTSNPN and SVGIG (reference sequence). This CDR3 has 12 residues. CDR3 coding DNA: TGTGCCTGGAGCCCGCAGGGGGGTGAAGCTTTCTTT. Translation gives CAWSPQGGEAFF.

V and J are TRBV28 and TRBJ2-5; 10 bases match TRBD2. The CDR3 runs 14 residues. The germline CDR1 and CDR2 sequences are MDHEN and SYDVKM. Trimming cost V 6 bases and J 5 bases; bases outside gene matches: 6. CDR3 nucleotides: TGTGCCAGCAGCCTAGCGGGGGAAATTGAGACCCAGTACTTC. This encodes CASSLAGEIETQYF. The full variable domain, in which reference TRBV28 and TRBJ2-5 provide the parts outside the CDR3, is DVKVTQSSRYLVKRTGEKVFLECVQDMDHENMFWYRQDPGLGLRLIYFSYDVKMKEKGDIPEGYSVSREKKERFSLILESASTNQTSMYLCASSLAGEIETQYFGPGTRLLVL.

This clone was observed a single time. The rearrangement uses TRBV28 and TRBJ1-2; D call uncertain. CDR1 and CDR2 (germline): MDHEN, SYDVKM. Trimming removed 3 bases from V and 8 bases from J, with 10 bases in between. The CDR3 is 12 residues long. This chain's CDR3 is CASSFGRWGYTF. CDR3 nucleotides: TGTGCCAGCAGTTTTGGGAGGTGGGGCTACACCTTC.

The chain employs TRBV19 and TRBJ2-1, with 9 bases identical to TRBD2. V dropped 5 bases and J dropped 4; count of bases not matched to a gene: 9. Germline lookup yields CDR1 LNHDA and CDR2 SQIVND (reference sequence). This CDR3 comprises 16 residues. As DNA, the CDR3 is TGTGCCAGTAGTGGATCTAGCGGGGCCTTTTACAATGAGCAGTTCTTC. This sequence encodes CASSGSSGAFYNEQFF.

V usage is TRBV7-6 and J usage is TRBJ1-5, with 7 bases that match TRBD1. V shed 5 bases, J shed 0 bases, and the junction held 7 bases outside the gene matches. The CDR3 spans 16 residues. Per the germline V gene, CDR1 is SGHVS and CDR2 is FNYEAQ. CDR3 nucleotide sequence: TGTGCCAGCAGCCAGGGGGGAAGGGCTAGCAATCAGCCCCAGCATTTT. Its translation: CASSQGGRASNQPQHF.

The chain uses TRBV5-1 and TRBJ2-2; perhaps TRBD2 as D (6 bases). V gave up 2 bases and J gave up 4 bases, with 12 bases separating them. The CDR3 has 15 amino acids. From germline, CDR1 is SGHRS and CDR2 YFSETQ. The DNA for the CDR3 is TGCGCCAGCAGCTTCGGGGCGGGGATCACCGGGGAGCTGTTTTTT. Protein product: CASSFGAGITGELFF.